Presented here are 3 T cell receptor beta chains from one specimen sequenced in a study of T cells in Graves' hyperthyroidism and ophthalmopathy. Template material for amplifying TCR beta CDR3 regions consisted of RNA transcripts. Carried out on the TCR CDR3, a first-round RT-PCR used the HTBI primer set. TCRdb independently ran MiXCR on the multiplex PCR reads; one entry per CDR3 protein. The sample contains 300,000 to 350,000 distinct CDR3 sequences, 21% of which appear only once. Specimen: blood. The receptors stem from a woman between 45 and 65 years old with Graves' hyperthyroidism.

V is TRBV29-1 and J is TRBJ1-2; 9 bases fit TRBD1. Germline loops: CDR1 SQVTM, CDR2 ANQGSEA. V trimming: 7 bases; J trimming: 6 bases; junction bases outside the gene matches: 15. CDR3 length: 15 amino acids. CDR3 sequence: CSAENRRDRDHGYTF. CDR3 nucleotides: TGCAGCGCCGAAAACAGAAGGGACAGGGACCATGGCTACACCTTC.

In its sample, this clonotype was seen many times. The chain has TRBV28 and TRBJ2-1; 10 bases match TRBD2. Germline V lookup: CDR1 MDHEN, CDR2 SYDVKM. The V segment lost 6 bases and the J segment 7 bases; nucleotides outside the gene matches: 6. The CDR3 loop spans 14 amino acids. The CDR3 DNA reads as TGTGCCAGCAGGCCGGGACTAGCGTTTAATGAGCAGTTCTTC. This gives the protein CASRPGLAFNEQFF.

As concerns this clonotype: One base away lies a much larger clone, so this may be a sequencing read error. The V gene is TRBV28, the J gene TRBJ1-1; 8 bases map to TRBD1. From germline, CDR1 is MDHEN and CDR2 SYDVKM. The CDR3 length is 13 residues. CDR3 in amino acids: CAGSRRGHTEAFF. The CDR3 DNA follows: TGTGCCGGCAGTCGCAGGGGGCACACTGAAGCTTTCTTT.